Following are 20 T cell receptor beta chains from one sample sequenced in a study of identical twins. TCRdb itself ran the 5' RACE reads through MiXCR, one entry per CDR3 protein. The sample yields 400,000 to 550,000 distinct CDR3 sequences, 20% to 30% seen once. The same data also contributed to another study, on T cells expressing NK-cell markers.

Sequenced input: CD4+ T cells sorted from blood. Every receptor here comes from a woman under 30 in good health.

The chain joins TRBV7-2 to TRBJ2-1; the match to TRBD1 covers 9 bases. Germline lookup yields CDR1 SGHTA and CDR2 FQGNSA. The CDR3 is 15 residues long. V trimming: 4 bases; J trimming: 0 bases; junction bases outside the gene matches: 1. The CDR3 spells CASSSQGASYNEQFF. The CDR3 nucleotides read TGTGCCAGCAGCTCACAGGGGGCCTCCTACAATGAGCAGTTCTTC.

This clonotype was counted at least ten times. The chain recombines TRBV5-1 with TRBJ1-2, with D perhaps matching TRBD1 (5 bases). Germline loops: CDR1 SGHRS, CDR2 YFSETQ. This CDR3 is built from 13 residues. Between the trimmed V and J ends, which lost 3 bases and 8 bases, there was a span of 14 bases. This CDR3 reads CASSSQGQNGYTF. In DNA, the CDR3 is TGCGCCAGCAGCTCCCAGGGTCAGAACGGCTACACCTTC. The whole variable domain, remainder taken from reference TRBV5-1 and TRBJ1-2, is KAGVTQTPRYLIKTRGQQVTLSCSPISGHRSVSWYQQTPGQGLQFLFEYFSETQRNKGNFPGRFSGRQFSNSRSEMNVSTLELGDSALYLCASSSQGQNGYTFGSGTRLTVV.

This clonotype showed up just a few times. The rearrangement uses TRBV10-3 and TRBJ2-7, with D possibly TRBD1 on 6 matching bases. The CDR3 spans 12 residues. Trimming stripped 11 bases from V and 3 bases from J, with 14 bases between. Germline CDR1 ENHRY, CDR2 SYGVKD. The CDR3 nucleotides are TGTGCCGTCTCCGGGACATTCTACGAGCAGTACTTC. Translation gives CAVSGTFYEQYF.

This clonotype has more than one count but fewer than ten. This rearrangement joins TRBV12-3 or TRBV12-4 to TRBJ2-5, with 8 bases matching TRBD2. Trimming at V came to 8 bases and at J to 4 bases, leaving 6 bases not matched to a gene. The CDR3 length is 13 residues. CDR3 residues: CASRSGGRETQYF. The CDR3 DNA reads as TGTGCCAGCCGCAGCGGGGGACGAGAGACCCAGTACTTC.

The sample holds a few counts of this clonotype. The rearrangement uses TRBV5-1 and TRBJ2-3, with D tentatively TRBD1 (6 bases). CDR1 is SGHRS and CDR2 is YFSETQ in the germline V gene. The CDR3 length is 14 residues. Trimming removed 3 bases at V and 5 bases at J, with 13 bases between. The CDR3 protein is CASSSGQWEDTQYF. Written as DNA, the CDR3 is TGCGCCAGCAGCTCCGGACAGTGGGAAGATACGCAGTATTTT.

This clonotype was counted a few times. In DNA form, the CDR3 reads TGTGCCAGCAGCTTAATCTCAGGGGCCACCACAGATACGCAGTATTTT. Translating it yields CASSLISGATTDTQYF. The chain uses TRBV7-9 and TRBJ2-3, with D possibly TRBD1 on 6 matching bases. V lost 2 bases to trimming and J lost 2 bases, with 14 bases between them. The germline V gene has CDR1 SEHNR and CDR2 FQNEAQ (reference sequence). There are 16 residues in the CDR3.

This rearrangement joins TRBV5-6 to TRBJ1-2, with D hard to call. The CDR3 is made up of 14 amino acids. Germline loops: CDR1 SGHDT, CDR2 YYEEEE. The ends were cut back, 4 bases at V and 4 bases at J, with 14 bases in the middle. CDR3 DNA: TGTGCCAGCAGCCTGCTAGATTCCTTCTATGGCTACACCTTC. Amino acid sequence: CASSLLDSFYGYTF.

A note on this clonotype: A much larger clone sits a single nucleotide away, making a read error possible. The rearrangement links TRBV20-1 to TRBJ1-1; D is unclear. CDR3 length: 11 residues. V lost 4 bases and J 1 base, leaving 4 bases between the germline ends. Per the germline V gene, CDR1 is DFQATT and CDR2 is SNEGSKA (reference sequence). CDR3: CSAKGNTEAFF. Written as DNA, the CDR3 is TGCAGTGCTAAGGGGAACACTGAAGCTTTCTTT.

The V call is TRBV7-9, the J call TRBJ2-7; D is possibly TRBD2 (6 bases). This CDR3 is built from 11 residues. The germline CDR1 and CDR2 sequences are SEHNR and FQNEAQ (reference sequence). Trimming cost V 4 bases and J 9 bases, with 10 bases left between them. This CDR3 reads CASSSQRAQYF. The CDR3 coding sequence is TGTGCCAGCAGCTCGCAGCGGGCGCAGTACTTC.

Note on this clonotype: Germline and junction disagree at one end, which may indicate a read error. CDR3: CASSLALGRETQYF. In DNA, the CDR3 is TGTGCTAGCAGCTTAGCGCTCGGGAGAGAGACCCAGTACTTC. The chain links TRBV7-7 to TRBJ2-5; tentative D call: TRBD2 (6 bases). The CDR3 is 14 amino acids. The germline V gene encodes CDR1 SSHAT and CDR2 FNYEAQ (reference sequence).

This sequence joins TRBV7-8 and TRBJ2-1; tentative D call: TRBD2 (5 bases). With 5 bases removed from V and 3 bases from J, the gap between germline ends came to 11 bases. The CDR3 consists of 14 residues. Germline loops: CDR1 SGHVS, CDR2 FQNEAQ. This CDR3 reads CASSPMEVYNEQFF. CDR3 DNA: TGTGCCAGCAGCCCAATGGAGGTCTACAATGAGCAGTTCTTC.

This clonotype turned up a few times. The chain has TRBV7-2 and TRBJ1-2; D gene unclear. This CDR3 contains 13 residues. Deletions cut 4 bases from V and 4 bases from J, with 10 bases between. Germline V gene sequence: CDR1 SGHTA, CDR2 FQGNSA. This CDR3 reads CASSSAPPYGYTF. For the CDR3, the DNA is TGTGCCAGCAGCTCCGCCCCACCCTATGGCTACACCTTC. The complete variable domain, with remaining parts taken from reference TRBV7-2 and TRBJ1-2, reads GAGVSQSPSNKVTEKGKDVELRCDPISGHTALYWYRQSLGQGLEFLIYFQGNSAPDKSGLPSDRFSAERTGGSVSTLTIQRTQQEDSAVYLCASSSAPPYGYTFGSGTRLTVV.

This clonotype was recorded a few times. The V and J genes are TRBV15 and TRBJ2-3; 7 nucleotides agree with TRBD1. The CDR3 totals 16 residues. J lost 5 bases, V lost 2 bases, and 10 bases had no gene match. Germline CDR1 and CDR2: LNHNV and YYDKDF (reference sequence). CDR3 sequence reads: CATSRNSGTEQDTQYF. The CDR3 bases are TGTGCCACCAGCAGAAACTCCGGGACAGAACAAGATACGCAGTATTTT.

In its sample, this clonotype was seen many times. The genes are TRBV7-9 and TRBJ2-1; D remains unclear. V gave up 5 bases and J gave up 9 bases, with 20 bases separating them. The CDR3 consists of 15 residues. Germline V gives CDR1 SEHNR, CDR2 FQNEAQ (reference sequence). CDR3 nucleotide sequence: TGTGCCAGCAGCCCCCTGCAGGTCTCAATGGGTGAGCAGTTCTTC. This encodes CASSPLQVSMGEQFF.

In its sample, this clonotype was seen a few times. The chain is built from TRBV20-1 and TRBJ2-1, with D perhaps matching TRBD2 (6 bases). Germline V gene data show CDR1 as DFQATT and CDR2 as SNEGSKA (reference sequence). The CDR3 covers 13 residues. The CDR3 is CSPGTSTYNEQFF. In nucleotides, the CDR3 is TGCAGCCCCGGGACTTCTACCTACAATGAGCAGTTCTTC.

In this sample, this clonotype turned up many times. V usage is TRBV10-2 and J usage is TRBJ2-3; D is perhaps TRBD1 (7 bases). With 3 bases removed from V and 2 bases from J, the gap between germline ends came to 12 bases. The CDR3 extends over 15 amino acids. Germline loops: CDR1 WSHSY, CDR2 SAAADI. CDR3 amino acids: CASSDRGTVTDTQYF. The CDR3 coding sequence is TGCGCCAGCAGTGACCGCGGGACAGTCACAGATACGCAGTATTTT.

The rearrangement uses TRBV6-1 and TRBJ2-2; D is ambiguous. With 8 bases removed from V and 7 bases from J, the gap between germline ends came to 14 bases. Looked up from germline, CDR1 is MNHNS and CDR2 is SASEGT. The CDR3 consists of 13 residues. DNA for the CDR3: TGTGCCAGCTTGAACCGTCTGGGCGGGGAGCTGTTTTTT. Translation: CASLNRLGGELFF.

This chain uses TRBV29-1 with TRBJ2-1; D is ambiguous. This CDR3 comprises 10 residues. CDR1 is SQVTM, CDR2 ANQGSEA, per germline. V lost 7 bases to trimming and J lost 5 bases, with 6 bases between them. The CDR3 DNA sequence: TGCAGCGGGAGCAACAATGAGCAGTTCTTC. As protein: CSGSNNEQFF.

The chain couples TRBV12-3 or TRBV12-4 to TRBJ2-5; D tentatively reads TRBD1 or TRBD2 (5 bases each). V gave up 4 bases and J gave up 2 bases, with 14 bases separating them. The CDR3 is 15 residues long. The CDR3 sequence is CASSWYRDVQETQYF. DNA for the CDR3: TGTGCCAGCAGTTGGTACCGGGACGTACAAGAGACCCAGTACTTC.

The CDR3: CSAGGGHSYTQYF. The CDR3 nucleotides are TGCAGTGCAGGCGGGGGGCATTCCTATACGCAGTATTTT. V and J are TRBV20-1 and TRBJ2-3; 8 nucleotides agree with TRBD2. The J segment lost 7 bases and the V segment lost 6 bases, leaving 9 bases of the junction unmatched. The V gene's germline CDR1 is DFQATT and CDR2 SNEGSKA (reference sequence). This CDR3 is 13 amino acids long.